Shown below are 29 T cell receptor beta chains from a single sample sequenced in a study of blood T cells in healthy people across ages. Together with a sample-barcoded 5' primer, a J-beta primer mix was included in a second PCR lasting roughly 7 to 11 cycles. One entry per CDR3 protein results from TCRdb running MiXCR on the 5' RACE reads. The table records around 1,000,000 distinct CDR3 sequences, roughly a quarter of them present only once. Another study also made use of these data, one on T cells of mothers and their children.

The sequenced sample was blood. The source of these receptors is a girl aged 2-10 years in good health.

This clonotype was detected a few times. The V gene is TRBV20-1, the J gene TRBJ2-1; 7 bases fit TRBD1. With V trimmed by 3 bases and J by 6 bases, 20 bases remained unmatched. This CDR3 spans 18 amino acids. In germline, CDR1 is DFQATT, CDR2 SNEGSKA (reference sequence). CDR3 nucleotides: TGCAGTGCTAGTTCCGGGGCAACCGCGACAGGGTTTTTCAATGAGCAGTTCTTC. Its protein product is CSASSGATATGFFNEQFF.

The genes are TRBV7-9 and TRBJ2-2; 10 positions agree with TRBD1. Germline V gene data show CDR1 as SEHNR and CDR2 as FQNEAQ (reference sequence). With V trimmed by 5 bases and J by 6 bases, 6 bases remained unmatched. CDR3 size: 15 residues. CDR3 nucleotide sequence: TGTGCCAGCAGCCCCCGGACAGGGGGGCCCGGGGAGCTGTTTTTT. Its translation is CASSPRTGGPGELFF.

This chain joins TRBV20-1 and TRBJ1-4, with a tentative D call TRBD1 (5 bases). Germline-derived CDR1 and CDR2 are DFQATT and SNEGSKA (reference sequence). The CDR3 is 13 residues long. The V end was cut by 6 bases, the J end by 4 bases, with 12 bases between. CDR3 protein: CSAEQGNNEKLFF. CDR3 nucleotide sequence: TGCAGTGCGGAGCAGGGTAATAATGAAAAACTGTTTTTT.

J is TRBJ2-4 and V is TRBV5-5; TRBD2 agrees at 8 bases. The CDR3 is 15 residues long. J lost 6 bases, V lost 0 bases, and 5 bases had no gene match. Germline CDR1 reads SGHKS; CDR2 reads YYEKEE (reference sequence). As DNA, the CDR3 is TGTGCCAGCAGCTTGGGCGCGGGAGGTGGAAACATTCAGTACTTC. This translates into CASSLGAGGGNIQYF.

The V and J genes are TRBV27 and TRBJ2-7; 7 bases match TRBD2. V gave up 3 bases and J gave up 3 bases; unmatched junction bases: 2. Germline values: CDR1 MNHEY, CDR2 SMNVEV (reference sequence). This CDR3 is built from 13 residues. Here the CDR3 reads CASSFRDYYEQYF. CDR3 DNA: TGTGCCAGCAGTTTCAGGGACTACTACGAGCAGTACTTC.

This clonotype was seen only a few times. The chain recombines TRBV4-1 with TRBJ2-7; D is unclear. Germline V gene sequence: CDR1 MGHRA, CDR2 YSYEKL. Trimming left V 2 bases short and J 1 base short, with 6 bases between. This CDR3 is 13 amino acids long. The CDR3 DNA sequence: TGCGCCAGCAGCCAATTTGGGTCCTACGAGCAGTACTTC. Its protein product is CASSQFGSYEQYF.

This clonotype was picked up a small number of times. The rearrangement uses TRBV27 and TRBJ1-6, with 7 bases fitting TRBD1. The CDR3 spans 16 residues. The ends lost 6 bases at V and 5 bases at J; junction bases unmatched: 10. Germline V CDR1 and CDR2: MNHEY, SMNVEV (reference sequence). In nucleotides, the CDR3 is TGTGCCAGCAGCCCCGGGACAGTGGGGGATAATTCACCCCTCCACTTT. Translation gives CASSPGTVGDNSPLHF.

In its sample, this clonotype was seen a few times. The chain combines TRBV20-1 with TRBJ2-5, with D possibly TRBD1 on 6 matching bases. The CDR3 has 13 amino acids. V lost 4 bases and J lost 2, with 11 bases in between. Germline-derived CDR1 and CDR2 are DFQATT and SNEGSKA (reference sequence). The CDR3, as DNA: TGCAGTGCTAAGGGCAGGGGACAAGAGACCCAGTACTTC. It codes for CSAKGRGQETQYF.

The J gene is TRBJ2-5, the V gene TRBV5-1; TRBD2 aligns across 12 bases. J lost 3 bases, V lost 1 base, and 4 bases had no gene match. Germline assignment: CDR1 SGHRS and CDR2 YFSETQ. The CDR3 is made up of 16 amino acids. This CDR3 is CASSLWPSGGEETQYF. CDR3 nucleotide sequence: TGCGCCAGCAGCTTGTGGCCTAGCGGGGGGGAAGAGACCCAGTACTTC.

This rearrangement joins TRBV4-1 to TRBJ2-7; the D gene is possibly TRBD1 (7 bases). Deletions cut 1 base from V and 0 bases from J, with 13 bases between. Looked up from germline, CDR1 is MGHRA and CDR2 is YSYEKL. This CDR3 comprises 16 residues. In DNA form, the CDR3 reads TGCGCCAGCAGCCAAGTTCCAGGGGGGAGCTCCTACGAGCAGTACTTC. Translating it yields CASSQVPGGSSYEQYF.

The V call is TRBV5-6, the J call TRBJ2-2; 7 nucleotides line up with TRBD2. The CDR3 spans 16 residues. Trimming removed 3 bases from V and 1 base from J; junction bases left unmatched: 6. From germline, CDR1 is SGHDT and CDR2 YYEEEE. CDR3 region: CASSSLTSQNTGELFF. The DNA of the CDR3 is TGTGCCAGCAGCTCGTTGACTAGCCAGAACACCGGGGAGCTGTTTTTT.

This clonotype was counted many times. The genes are TRBV27 and TRBJ2-5; 10 bases are a match to TRBD2. The DNA matches TRBJ2-7 better at its end, which makes the J call doubtful. The CDR3 runs to 17 residues. Germline V gene lookup returns CDR1 MNHEY and CDR2 SMNVEV (reference sequence). CDR3 sequence (DNA): TGTGCCAGCAGACAAGGACTAGCGGTATCGAGCTCCTACGAGCAGTACTTC. It specifies CASRQGLAVSSSYEQYF.

The chain carries TRBV13 and TRBJ2-4; D remains ambiguous. CDR3 length: 13 residues. Deletions cut 0 bases from V and 10 bases from J, with 10 bases between. Per germline, CDR1 PRHDT and CDR2 FYEKMQ (reference sequence). CDR3 bases: TGTGCCAGCAGCTTAGGAGTCCTGGGGATTCAGTACTTC. Translation gives CASSLGVLGIQYF.

This clonotype has just a few counts. J is TRBJ1-2 and V is TRBV6-5; no reliable D call. Deletions cut 0 bases from V and 12 bases from J, with 14 bases between. Per germline, CDR1 MNHEY and CDR2 SVGAGI. This CDR3 spans 13 amino acids. CDR3 in DNA: TGTGCCAGCAGTTACTCGATGACCAGCTCGCACACCTTC. Protein: CASSYSMTSSHTF.

The chain carries TRBV14 and TRBJ2-1; weak D call: TRBD2 (6 bases). This CDR3 comprises 15 residues. Trimming took off 2 bases at V and 5 bases at J, with 13 bases between the two ends. Germline V gives CDR1 SGHDN, CDR2 FVKESK. CDR3 amino acids: CASSQLRGKDNEQFF. The CDR3 region has the DNA TGTGCCAGCAGCCAATTGCGGGGAAAAGACAATGAGCAGTTCTTC.

This clonotype was detected a few times. The J gene is TRBJ2-3, the V gene TRBV4-3; D ambiguous. V was shortened by 0 bases and J by 4 bases, with 8 bases between the two germline ends. This CDR3 has 14 amino acids. Germline CDR1 is LGHNA and CDR2 is YSLEER. The CDR3 is CASSQDKYSDTQYF. The CDR3 region has the DNA TGCGCCAGCAGCCAAGATAAGTATTCAGATACGCAGTATTTT.

This clonotype was seen more than once but under ten times. The chain combines TRBV4-3 with TRBJ1-2; possible D gene TRBD1, 5 bases. CDR3 length: 14 amino acids. Trimming pared 4 bases from V and 4 bases from J, leaving 13 bases between. Germline loops: CDR1 LGHNA, CDR2 YSLEER. This CDR3 reads CASSREGPGYGYTF. CDR3 coding DNA: TGCGCCAGCAGCCGGGAGGGACCTGGCTATGGCTACACCTTC.

This clonotype has more than one count but fewer than ten. This chain joins TRBV6-2 or TRBV6-3 and TRBJ2-1; perhaps TRBD2 as D (5 bases). Germline-derived CDR1 and CDR2 are MNHEY and SVGEGT. CDR3 length: 19 amino acids. Trimming took 0 bases from V and 6 from J, leaving 24 bases between them. The DNA for the CDR3 is TGTGCCAGCAGTTACTCGAGTAAGCTTATAGGGCGCGGAGGCAATGAGCAGTTCTTC. The encoded protein is CASSYSSKLIGRGGNEQFF.

This clonotype was counted between two and nine times. This rearrangement joins TRBV7-6 to TRBJ1-5, with a possible D match to TRBD1 (5 bases). Germline V CDR1 and CDR2: SGHVS, FNYEAQ. This CDR3 spans 16 amino acids. V was clipped by 4 bases and J by 0 bases, with 13 bases between them. The CDR3 DNA reads TGTGCCAGCAGCTCGAGCCCGACAGATAGCAATCAGCCCCAGCATTTT. Protein sequence: CASSSSPTDSNQPQHF.

This clonotype showed up just a few times. This chain joins TRBV4-1 and TRBJ2-4, with a tentative D call TRBD2 (5 bases). Germline V gives CDR1 MGHRA, CDR2 YSYEKL. The V end lost 4 bases, the J end lost 8 bases, and 12 bases lay between the germline ends. The CDR3 is made up of 13 amino acids. The CDR3 sequence: CASSLVTEDIQYF. The CDR3 DNA sequence: TGCGCCAGCAGCCTAGTGACGGAGGACATTCAGTACTTC.

This sequence joins TRBV5-1 and TRBJ1-2; 9 bases map to TRBD1. V shed 5 bases and J 3 bases; nucleotides not matched to a gene: 5. The length of the CDR3 is 14 residues. Germline CDR1 and CDR2: SGHRS and YFSETQ. CDR3 DNA: TGCGCCAGCAGAACACAGGGGGCGGACTATGGCTACACCTTC. It yields the protein CASRTQGADYGYTF.

The table lists this clonotype with many counts. Its ends do not fully match the called genes, so a read error is possible. In nucleotides, the CDR3 is TGTGCCAGCAGCCCCCGACAGGGGTATGGCTACACCTTC. It translates to CASSPRQGYGYTF. V is TRBV4-3 and J is TRBJ1-2, with TRBD1 matching over 8 bases. Germline V gene lookup returns CDR1 LGHNA and CDR2 YSLEER. CDR3 length: 13 residues.

This clonotype was found many times. The chain couples TRBV27 to TRBJ1-1, with D perhaps matching TRBD1 (5 bases). Germline-derived CDR1 and CDR2 are MNHEY and SMNVEV (reference sequence). This CDR3 is 13 amino acids long. Between the trimmed V and J ends, which lost 3 bases and 2 bases, there was a span of 7 bases. The CDR3 sequence is CASSFRANTEAFF. CDR3 DNA: TGTGCCAGCAGTTTCAGGGCAAACACTGAAGCTTTCTTT.

The V and J genes are TRBV15 and TRBJ2-7; D is tentatively TRBD1 or TRBD2 (6 bases each). Germline CDR1 reads LNHNV; CDR2 reads YYDKDF (reference sequence). The V gene lost 3 bases and the J gene lost 3 bases, with 15 bases spanning the gap. The CDR3 sequence is 15 residues long. As DNA, the CDR3 is TGTGCCACCAGCAGCTTGCGGGACAACCACTACGAGCAGTACTTC. It specifies CATSSLRDNHYEQYF.

This clonotype has more than one count but fewer than ten. V usage is TRBV4-1 and J usage is TRBJ2-5; the D is unclear. The J call is doubtful: the DNA matches TRBJ2-7 better. The CDR3 runs to 13 residues. Per the germline V gene, CDR1 is MGHRA and CDR2 is YSYEKL. DNA of the CDR3: TGCGCCAGCAGCCTGGGTAAGGGCTACGAGCAGTACTTC. Its translation: CASSLGKGYEQYF.

V is TRBV11-2 and J is TRBJ2-1; D remains unclear. V was clipped by 2 bases and J by 10 bases, with 18 bases between them. The length of the CDR3 is 15 residues. Germline CDR1 and CDR2: SGHAT and FQNNGV. CDR3 region: CASSLRQGLTLEQFF. For the CDR3, the DNA is TGTGCCAGCAGCTTACGACAAGGCCTAACTTTGGAGCAGTTCTTC. Full variable domain (outside the CDR3, taken from reference TRBV11-2 and TRBJ2-1): EAGVAQSPRYKIIEKRQSVAFWCNPISGHATLYWYQQILGQGPKLLIQFQNNGVVDDSQLPKDRFSAERLKGVDSTLKIQPAKLEDSAVYLCASSLRQGLTLEQFFGPGTRLTVL.

The chain combines TRBV29-1 with TRBJ1-4; D is unresolved. Germline V lookup: CDR1 SQVTM, CDR2 ANQGSEA. The CDR3 has 10 residues. CDR3 bases: TGCGCCGCAACTAATGAAAAACTGTTTTTT. Translating it yields CAATNEKLFF.

V usage is TRBV3-1 and J usage is TRBJ1-2; D unresolved. The V gene's germline CDR1 is LGHDT and CDR2 YNNKEL (reference sequence). The germline V and J ends were trimmed by 0 bases and 5 bases, with 19 bases remaining between them. The CDR3 loop spans 17 amino acids. The CDR3: CASSQEWVGSPLYGYTF. As DNA, the CDR3 is TGTGCCAGCAGCCAAGAATGGGTCGGATCCCCGCTTTATGGCTACACCTTC.

This clonotype has only a few counts. The J gene is TRBJ2-5, the V gene TRBV5-5; D call uncertain. V was pared by 0 bases and J by 1 base, with 7 bases between. The germline gives CDR1 SGHKS, CDR2 YYEKEE (reference sequence). The CDR3 totals 14 residues. The CDR3 DNA follows: TGTGCCAGCAGCTTGGGCTGGAGCCAAGAGACCCAGTACTTC. This translates into CASSLGWSQETQYF.